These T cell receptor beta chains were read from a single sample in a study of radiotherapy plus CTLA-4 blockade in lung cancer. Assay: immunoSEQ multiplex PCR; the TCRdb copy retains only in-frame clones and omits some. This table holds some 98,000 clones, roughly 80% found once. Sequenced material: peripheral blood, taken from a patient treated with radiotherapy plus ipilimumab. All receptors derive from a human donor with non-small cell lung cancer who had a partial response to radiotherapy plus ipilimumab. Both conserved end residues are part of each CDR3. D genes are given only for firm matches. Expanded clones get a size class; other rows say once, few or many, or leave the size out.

CDR3aa: CASSWAKQNTF
CDR3nt: TGTGCCAGCAGTTGGGCGAAACAGAACACCTTC
v_gene: TRBV28
j_gene: TRBJ1-2
d_gene: -
abundance: -

CDR3aa: CASSEGQAYNEQFF
CDR3nt: TGTGCCAGCAGTGAAGGCCAGGCCTACAATGAGCAGTTCTTC
v_gene: TRBV2
j_gene: TRBJ2-1
d_gene: -
abundance: -

CDR3aa: CASSSGDYHTDTQYF
CDR3nt: TGTGCCAGCAGCTCCGGGGACTACCACACAGATACGCAGTATTTT
v_gene: TRBV7-9
j_gene: TRBJ2-3
d_gene: TRBD2
abundance: -

CDR3aa: CASSLEDSSYGYTF
CDR3nt: TGTGCCAGCAGCCTAGAGGACAGTAGCTATGGCTACACCTTC
v_gene: TRBV7-6
j_gene: TRBJ1-2
d_gene: -
abundance: -

CDR3aa: CASNIPSGRANEQFF
CDR3nt: TGTGCCAGCAACATCCCTAGCGGGAGGGCCAATGAGCAGTTCTTC
v_gene: TRBV9
j_gene: TRBJ2-1
d_gene: TRBD2
abundance: -

CDR3aa: CASSFGGAGGGTGELFF
CDR3nt: TGTGCCAGCAGTTTTGGCGGGGCGGGAGGAGGCACCGGGGAGCTGTTTTTT
v_gene: TRBV28
j_gene: TRBJ2-2
d_gene: TRBD2
abundance: -

CDR3aa: CASSHLTRNSTDTQYF
CDR3nt: TGCGCCAGCAGTCACCTCACTAGAAATAGCACAGATACGCAGTATTTT
v_gene: TRBV23-1
j_gene: TRBJ2-3
d_gene: -
abundance: -

CDR3aa: CASSTTGGEKGSAKNIQYF
CDR3nt: TGTGCCAGTAGTACCACAGGGGGCGAAAAAGGGTCGGCCAAAAACATTCAGTACTTC
v_gene: TRBV19
j_gene: TRBJ2-4
d_gene: TRBD1
abundance: few

CDR3aa: CAWSEGQDYGYTF
CDR3nt: TGTGCCTGGAGTGAAGGACAAGACTATGGCTACACCTTC
v_gene: TRBV30
j_gene: TRBJ1-2
d_gene: -
abundance: medium-sized

CDR3aa: CASSGNLIVGPPGNQPQHF
CDR3nt: TGTGCCAGCAGTGGTAATTTAATTGTGGGGCCTCCCGGCAATCAGCCCCAGCATTTT
v_gene: TRBV28
j_gene: TRBJ1-5
d_gene: -
abundance: -

CDR3aa: CASSEAEGQGASTDTQYF
CDR3nt: TGTGCCAGCAGTGAAGCCGAGGGACAGGGAGCTAGCACAGATACGCAGTATTTT
v_gene: TRBV6-1
j_gene: TRBJ2-3
d_gene: TRBD1
abundance: -

CDR3aa: CASSSGKTANTEAFF
CDR3nt: TGTGCCAGCAGCTCAGGAAAGACAGCGAACACTGAAGCTTTCTTT
v_gene: TRBV5-4
j_gene: TRBJ1-1
d_gene: -
abundance: -

CDR3aa: CASSLVRETQYF
CDR3nt: TGTGCCAGCAGCTTGGTCCGGGAGACCCAGTACTTC
v_gene: TRBV7-9
j_gene: TRBJ2-5
d_gene: -
abundance: -

CDR3aa: CASTPGGADYGYTF
CDR3nt: TGCGCCAGCACCCCAGGGGGCGCCGACTATGGCTACACCTTC
v_gene: TRBV10-2
j_gene: TRBJ1-2
d_gene: TRBD1
abundance: -

CDR3aa: CASSYQGQEKLFF
CDR3nt: TGTGCCAGCAGTTACCAGGGGCAAGAAAAACTGTTTTTT
v_gene: TRBV6-5
j_gene: TRBJ1-4
d_gene: -
abundance: -

CDR3aa: CASSVQASVSEQYF
CDR3nt: TGTGCCAGCAGTGTTCAGGCGTCGGTCAGCGAGCAGTACTTC
v_gene: TRBV6-5
j_gene: TRBJ2-7
d_gene: -
abundance: -

CDR3aa: CASRPGQVDGYTF
CDR3nt: TGCGCCAGCAGGCCCGGACAGGTGGATGGCTACACCTTC
v_gene: TRBV10-2
j_gene: TRBJ1-2
d_gene: TRBD1
abundance: -

CDR3aa: CASSYDSRNEKLFF
CDR3nt: TGTGCCAGCAGTTACGACAGTCGGAATGAAAAACTGTTTTTT
v_gene: TRBV6-6
j_gene: TRBJ1-4
d_gene: -
abundance: -

CDR3aa: CASSFADRATTEAFF
CDR3nt: TGCGCCAGCAGCTTTGCGGACAGGGCGACCACTGAAGCTTTCTTT
v_gene: TRBV5-1
j_gene: TRBJ1-1
d_gene: TRBD1
abundance: -

CDR3aa: CAISDKGGSTDTQYF
CDR3nt: TGTGCCATCAGTGACAAAGGGGGAAGCACAGATACGCAGTATTTT
v_gene: TRBV10-3
j_gene: TRBJ2-3
d_gene: -
abundance: -

CDR3aa: CASSAGQGSYEQYF
CDR3nt: TGTGCCAGCAGCGCGGGACAGGGGTCCTACGAGCAGTACTTC
v_gene: TRBV7-2
j_gene: TRBJ2-7
d_gene: TRBD1
abundance: once

CDR3aa: CSDSSAGGYTF
CDR3nt: TGCAGTGACTCGTCGGCAGGAGGCTACACCTTC
v_gene: TRBV20-1
j_gene: TRBJ1-2
d_gene: -
abundance: -

CDR3aa: CASSIPPGTGWSPLHF
CDR3nt: TGTGCCAGCAGCATTCCTCCCGGGACAGGGTGGTCACCCCTCCACTTT
v_gene: TRBV27
j_gene: TRBJ1-6
d_gene: TRBD1
abundance: -

CDR3aa: CASSIIGARETQYF
CDR3nt: TGTGCCAGTAGTATAATTGGAGCCCGGGAGACCCAGTACTTC
v_gene: TRBV19
j_gene: TRBJ2-5
d_gene: -
abundance: -

CDR3aa: CASSPTPTYNEQFF
CDR3nt: TGTGCCAGCAGCCCCACTCCGACCTACAATGAGCAGTTCTTC
v_gene: TRBV7-2
j_gene: TRBJ2-1
d_gene: -
abundance: -

CDR3aa: CASRVTNTGELFF
CDR3nt: TGTGCCAGCCGAGTAACGAACACCGGGGAGCTGTTTTTT
v_gene: TRBV7-3
j_gene: TRBJ2-2
d_gene: -
abundance: few

CDR3aa: CASSDATGSGEKLFF
CDR3nt: TGTGCCAGCAGTGACGCGACAGGGAGCGGGGAAAAACTGTTTTTT
v_gene: TRBV25-1
j_gene: TRBJ1-4
d_gene: TRBD1
abundance: few

CDR3aa: CASDRTGTDTQYF
CDR3nt: TGTGCCAGCGATCGGACAGGGACAGATACGCAGTATTTT
v_gene: TRBV6-6
j_gene: TRBJ2-3
d_gene: TRBD1
abundance: -

CDR3aa: CASSQGPRGANTEAFF
CDR3nt: TGTGCCAGCAGCCAGGGGCCCAGGGGCGCGAACACTGAAGCTTTCTTT
v_gene: TRBV12-1
j_gene: TRBJ1-1
d_gene: -
abundance: -

CDR3aa: CASSLNTGTDQPQHF
CDR3nt: TGTGCCAGCAGCTTAAATACGGGTACGGATCAGCCCCAGCATTTT
v_gene: TRBV7-2
j_gene: TRBJ1-5
d_gene: -
abundance: -

CDR3aa: CASSSPREGNEQFF
CDR3nt: TGTGCCAGCAGCTCCCCCCGGGAGGGCAATGAGCAGTTCTTC
v_gene: TRBV5-4
j_gene: TRBJ2-1
d_gene: TRBD2
abundance: -

CDR3aa: CASSQDSAGAVEQYF
CDR3nt: TGTGCCAGCAGCCAAGATTCGGCGGGAGCGGTAGAGCAGTACTTC
v_gene: TRBV4-2
j_gene: TRBJ2-7
d_gene: TRBD2
abundance: -

CDR3aa: CASSIRGSDKNIQYF
CDR3nt: TGTGCCAGTAGTATAAGGGGTTCAGACAAAAACATTCAGTACTTC
v_gene: TRBV19
j_gene: TRBJ2-4
d_gene: -
abundance: few

CDR3aa: CASSLVRTDGANVLTF
CDR3nt: TGTGCCAGCAGCTTAGTCCGGACAGATGGGGCCAACGTCCTGACTTTC
v_gene: TRBV7-8
j_gene: TRBJ2-6
d_gene: -
abundance: few

CDR3aa: CASSREWGQVLLF
CDR3nt: TGCGCCAGCAGCCGCGAGTGGGGACAAGTCCTTCTCTTC
v_gene: TRBV4-1
j_gene: TRBJ2-7
d_gene: -
abundance: -

CDR3aa: CASSRRRAGANVLTF
CDR3nt: TGTGCCAGCAGTCGTCGGAGAGCCGGGGCCAACGTCCTGACTTTC
v_gene: TRBV6-5
j_gene: TRBJ2-6
d_gene: -
abundance: -

CDR3aa: CASSVLGLGANVLTF
CDR3nt: TGTGCCAGCAGCGTTTTGGGGCTTGGGGCCAACGTCCTGACTTTC
v_gene: TRBV9
j_gene: TRBJ2-6
d_gene: -
abundance: -

CDR3aa: CASSYSWGGGQPQHF
CDR3nt: TGTGCCAGCAGTTACTCCTGGGGGGGAGGACAGCCCCAGCATTTT
v_gene: TRBV6-5
j_gene: TRBJ1-5
d_gene: -
abundance: -

CDR3aa: CASSPRGREGTEQYF
CDR3nt: TGTGCCAGCAGTCCGAGAGGACGGGAGGGAACCGAGCAGTACTTC
v_gene: TRBV11-2
j_gene: TRBJ2-7
d_gene: TRBD2
abundance: once

CDR3aa: CAWKDSWTEAFF
CDR3nt: TGTGCCTGGAAAGACTCCTGGACTGAAGCTTTCTTT
v_gene: TRBV30
j_gene: TRBJ1-1
d_gene: -
abundance: -

CDR3aa: CACKTGDITDTQYF
CDR3nt: TGTGCCTGTAAGACAGGGGACATCACAGATACGCAGTATTTT
v_gene: TRBV6-1
j_gene: TRBJ2-3
d_gene: TRBD1
abundance: once

CDR3aa: CAWSVGQGGSGNTIYF
CDR3nt: TGTGCCTGGAGTGTGGGACAGGGGGGATCTGGAAACACCATATATTTT
v_gene: TRBV30
j_gene: TRBJ1-3
d_gene: TRBD1
abundance: -